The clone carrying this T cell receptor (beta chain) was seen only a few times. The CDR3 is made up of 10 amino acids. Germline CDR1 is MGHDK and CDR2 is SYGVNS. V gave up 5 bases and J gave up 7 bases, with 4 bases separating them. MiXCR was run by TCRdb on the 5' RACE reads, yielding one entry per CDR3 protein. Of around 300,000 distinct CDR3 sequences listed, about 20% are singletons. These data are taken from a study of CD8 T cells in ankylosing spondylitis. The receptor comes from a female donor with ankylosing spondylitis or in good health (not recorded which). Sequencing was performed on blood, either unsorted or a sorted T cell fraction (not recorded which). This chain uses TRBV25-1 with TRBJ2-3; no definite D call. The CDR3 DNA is TGTGCCAGCAGTCTTAATACGCAGTATTTT. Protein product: CASSLNTQYF.